These T cell receptor beta chains were read from a single sample in a study of identical twins. TCRdb passed the 5' RACE reads through MiXCR, listing each CDR3 protein once. Seen here are 700,000 to 950,000 distinct CDR3 sequences, approximately 13% observed once, and the top ten hold around 1.6%. This sample also appeared in a second study, on yellow fever vaccine responses in identical twins.

The specimen was PBMCs. The receptor set was obtained from a woman aged 18-29 years in good health. Each CDR3 is given with its conserved first and last residue. Each record gives: J gene, D gene, V gene, clone size, CDR3 DNA, CDR3 protein. The D gene is left open where the match is weak. Clone size is not always given. Where it is, it says once, few, many or a class for expanded clones.

J gene: TRBJ1-2; D gene: -; V gene: TRBV20-1; clone size: -; CDR3 DNA: TGCAGTGCTCAGCAGGGCGGCGGCTACACCTTC; CDR3 protein: CSAQQGGGYTF
J gene: TRBJ2-3; D gene: TRBD2; V gene: TRBV7-6; clone size: -; CDR3 DNA: TGTGCCAGCAGCTTATACGGCGGGAGGGTCCAGGGGGATACGCAGTATTTT; CDR3 protein: CASSLYGGRVQGDTQYF
J gene: TRBJ2-7; D gene: -; V gene: TRBV5-6; clone size: few; CDR3 DNA: TGTGCCAGCAGCCCCCAAACATGGTCGGAGCAGTACTTC; CDR3 protein: CASSPQTWSEQYF
J gene: TRBJ2-1; D gene: TRBD2; V gene: TRBV6-5; clone size: few; CDR3 DNA: TGTGCCAGCAGTTCCCTCCCTATCGGGACTAACAACAATGAGCAGTTCTTC; CDR3 protein: CASSSLPIGTNNNEQFF
J gene: TRBJ1-6; D gene: TRBD1; V gene: TRBV7-9; clone size: few; CDR3 DNA: TGTGCCACCGGACAGGGGGCTTACAATTCACCCCTCCACTTT; CDR3 protein: CATGQGAYNSPLHF
J gene: TRBJ1-2; D gene: -; V gene: TRBV9; clone size: few; CDR3 DNA: TGTGCCAGCAGCGGCGCTGGGAGTAATGGCTACACCTTC; CDR3 protein: CASSGAGSNGYTF
J gene: TRBJ2-5; D gene: -; V gene: TRBV6-6; clone size: few; CDR3 DNA: TGTGCCAGCAGTTACATACAGGAGACCCAGTACTTC; CDR3 protein: CASSYIQETQYF
J gene: TRBJ2-5; D gene: TRBD1; V gene: TRBV19; clone size: -; CDR3 DNA: TGTGCCAGTGGCTCGGGACAGTTGGCGGGAGAGACCCAGTACTTC; CDR3 protein: CASGSGQLAGETQYF
J gene: TRBJ1-5; D gene: -; V gene: TRBV21-1; clone size: few; CDR3 DNA: TGTGCCAGCAGCAAAGCTGAGAGGGACCCGCATAGCAATCAGCCCCAGCATTTT; CDR3 protein: CASSKAERDPHSNQPQHF
J gene: TRBJ2-5; D gene: -; V gene: TRBV12-3/TRBV12-4; clone size: -; CDR3 DNA: TGTGCCAGCAGTCCATACAGGGCCCAAGAGACCCAGTACTTC; CDR3 protein: CASSPYRAQETQYF
J gene: TRBJ2-1; D gene: -; V gene: TRBV20-1; clone size: -; CDR3 DNA: TGCAGTGGTCGGAGGAGGGCCTACAATGAGCAGTTCTTC; CDR3 protein: CSGRRRAYNEQFF
J gene: TRBJ1-1; D gene: -; V gene: TRBV12-3/TRBV12-4; clone size: many; CDR3 DNA: TGTGCCAGCAGTTTATCGGAGAACACTGAAGCTTTCTTT; CDR3 protein: CASSLSENTEAFF
J gene: TRBJ2-5; D gene: TRBD2; V gene: TRBV7-2; clone size: -; CDR3 DNA: TGTGCCAGCAGCTTATGGGGAACTAGCGGCCAAGAGACCCAGTACTTC; CDR3 protein: CASSLWGTSGQETQYF
J gene: TRBJ1-5; D gene: TRBD1; V gene: TRBV20-1; clone size: -; CDR3 DNA: TGCAGTGCTAGTACTACAGGGGGCATGAGCAATCAGCCCCAGCATTTT; CDR3 protein: CSASTTGGMSNQPQHF
J gene: TRBJ1-1; D gene: -; V gene: TRBV3-1; clone size: -; CDR3 DNA: TGTGCCAGCAGCCAAGGAGGGGCAGGCCTGAACACTGAAGCTTTCTTT; CDR3 protein: CASSQGGAGLNTEAFF
J gene: TRBJ1-6; D gene: -; V gene: TRBV5-5; clone size: -; CDR3 DNA: TGTGCCAGCAGCTTGAAGAGCCCTGGGGCAGGGAATTCACCCCTCCACTTT; CDR3 protein: CASSLKSPGAGNSPLHF
J gene: TRBJ2-1; D gene: -; V gene: TRBV2; clone size: few; CDR3 DNA: TGTGCCAGCAGTGAATCGCCGGGAGCCTCCTTTGAGCAGTTCTTC; CDR3 protein: CASSESPGASFEQFF
J gene: TRBJ2-3; D gene: TRBD2; V gene: TRBV5-1; clone size: -; CDR3 DNA: TGCGCCAGCAGCTGGCAGACTGGGGAGGGTACGCAGTATTTT; CDR3 protein: CASSWQTGEGTQYF
J gene: TRBJ2-5; D gene: -; V gene: TRBV7-9; clone size: -; CDR3 DNA: TGTGCCAGCAGCTTGATCCAGGGGAAAGAGACCCAGTACTTC; CDR3 protein: CASSLIQGKETQYF
J gene: TRBJ2-2; D gene: -; V gene: TRBV11-2; clone size: -; CDR3 DNA: TGTGCCAGCAGCTTAGCGGTTCAACGGGAGCTGTTTTTT; CDR3 protein: CASSLAVQRELFF
J gene: TRBJ2-5; D gene: -; V gene: TRBV5-1; clone size: few; CDR3 DNA: TGCGCCAGCAGCTTGGGAGTCGGTTTAGAGACCCAGTACTTC; CDR3 protein: CASSLGVGLETQYF
J gene: TRBJ2-2; D gene: TRBD2; V gene: TRBV13; clone size: -; CDR3 DNA: TGTGCCAGCACCAACGGGGGAGCGGGAGGCCGGAACACCGGGGAGCTGTTTTTT; CDR3 protein: CASTNGGAGGRNTGELFF
J gene: TRBJ1-1; D gene: -; V gene: TRBV4-1; clone size: many; CDR3 DNA: TGCGCCAGCAGCCAAAGGACAGATGGTGAAGCTTTCTTT; CDR3 protein: CASSQRTDGEAFF
J gene: TRBJ2-1; D gene: -; V gene: TRBV11-2; clone size: many; CDR3 DNA: TGTGCCAGCAGCTACAGTTATAATGCGAGGAATGAGCAGTTCTTC; CDR3 protein: CASSYSYNARNEQFF
J gene: TRBJ2-1; D gene: -; V gene: TRBV5-1; clone size: few; CDR3 DNA: TGCGCCAGTTCCCCAGGGCTAGACCTCAATGAGCAGTTCTTC; CDR3 protein: CASSPGLDLNEQFF
J gene: TRBJ1-3; D gene: -; V gene: TRBV10-3; clone size: few; CDR3 DNA: TGTGCCAGCAGAACGTCGGAAACTGGAAACACCATATATTTT; CDR3 protein: CASRTSETGNTIYF
J gene: TRBJ1-1; D gene: TRBD1; V gene: TRBV5-1; clone size: -; CDR3 DNA: TGCGCCAGCAGCTGGCTGGGGACAGGGATGAACACTGAAGCTTTCTTT; CDR3 protein: CASSWLGTGMNTEAFF
J gene: TRBJ2-5; D gene: TRBD2; V gene: TRBV20-1; clone size: -; CDR3 DNA: TGCAGTGCAGTAGCGGGGTTCCAAGAGACCCAGTACTTC; CDR3 protein: CSAVAGFQETQYF
J gene: TRBJ2-7; D gene: TRBD2; V gene: TRBV9; clone size: -; CDR3 DNA: TGTGCCAGCAGCGCAACCGCGGGACTAGAACTAGCTTCCTACGAGCAGTACTTC; CDR3 protein: CASSATAGLELASYEQYF
J gene: TRBJ2-5; D gene: TRBD2; V gene: TRBV20-1; clone size: -; CDR3 DNA: TGCAGTGCTAGACAACTATCTAGCGGGAGCTTGACGCAAGAGACCCAGTACTTC; CDR3 protein: CSARQLSSGSLTQETQYF
J gene: TRBJ2-1; D gene: TRBD1; V gene: TRBV7-3; clone size: -; CDR3 DNA: TGTGCCAGCAGCTCAGGGGGCTACTACAATGAGCAGTTCTTC; CDR3 protein: CASSSGGYYNEQFF
J gene: TRBJ2-3; D gene: -; V gene: TRBV6-1; clone size: few; CDR3 DNA: TGTGCCAGCAGCCGTCAAACCACTAGTAACACAGATACGCAGTATTTT; CDR3 protein: CASSRQTTSNTDTQYF
J gene: TRBJ2-5; D gene: TRBD1; V gene: TRBV27; clone size: few; CDR3 DNA: TGTGCCAGCAGTTCTGAGCTTCCGGGACAGGGGGCTAAAGAGACCCAGTACTTC; CDR3 protein: CASSSELPGQGAKETQYF
J gene: TRBJ2-7; D gene: TRBD2; V gene: TRBV5-1; clone size: -; CDR3 DNA: TGCGCCAGCAGTTCGACTAGCGGGGGGCCAGTGGCCGTCTACGAGCAGTACTTC; CDR3 protein: CASSSTSGGPVAVYEQYF
J gene: TRBJ2-3; D gene: TRBD1; V gene: TRBV6-2/TRBV6-3; clone size: few; CDR3 DNA: TGTGCCAGCCGACAGGGGATATTTAGCACAGATACGCAGTATTTT; CDR3 protein: CASRQGIFSTDTQYF
J gene: TRBJ2-2; D gene: -; V gene: TRBV15; clone size: -; CDR3 DNA: TGTGCCACCAGCGGCCCGGACACCACCGGGGAGCTGTTTTTT; CDR3 protein: CATSGPDTTGELFF
J gene: TRBJ1-3; D gene: -; V gene: TRBV6-5; clone size: -; CDR3 DNA: TGTGCCAGCAGTTCACCAGTCGGAAACACCATATATTTT; CDR3 protein: CASSSPVGNTIYF
J gene: TRBJ2-6; D gene: TRBD2; V gene: TRBV5-1; clone size: -; CDR3 DNA: TGCGCCAGCAAAAGGGAGGGGTCCCTGCTAACTGGGGCCAACGTCCTGACTTTC; CDR3 protein: CASKREGSLLTGANVLTF
J gene: TRBJ2-5; D gene: TRBD1; V gene: TRBV19; clone size: -; CDR3 DNA: TGTGCCAGTAGTACATCAGGGGGCGATGAGTACTTC; CDR3 protein: CASSTSGGDEYF
J gene: TRBJ1-1; D gene: -; V gene: TRBV7-9; clone size: many; CDR3 DNA: TGTGCCAGCAGCTTCCCTTCGGGGACTGAAGCTTTCTTT; CDR3 protein: CASSFPSGTEAFF
J gene: TRBJ1-2; D gene: -; V gene: TRBV5-1; clone size: few; CDR3 DNA: TGCGCCAGCAGCTTGATGGGTCGCTATGGCTACACCTTC; CDR3 protein: CASSLMGRYGYTF
J gene: TRBJ2-2; D gene: TRBD2; V gene: TRBV5-6; clone size: -; CDR3 DNA: TGTGCCAGCAGTTATCGGGCTAGCGGACTGGCGAACACCGGGGAGCTGTTTTTT; CDR3 protein: CASSYRASGLANTGELFF
J gene: TRBJ1-2; D gene: -; V gene: TRBV2; clone size: few; CDR3 DNA: TGTGCCAGCAGTGAACTGGGAGCTAACTATGGCTACACCTTC; CDR3 protein: CASSELGANYGYTF
J gene: TRBJ2-3; D gene: -; V gene: TRBV7-2; clone size: few; CDR3 DNA: TGTGCCAGCAGCCTCTGGACTCCCGATACGCAGTATTTT; CDR3 protein: CASSLWTPDTQYF